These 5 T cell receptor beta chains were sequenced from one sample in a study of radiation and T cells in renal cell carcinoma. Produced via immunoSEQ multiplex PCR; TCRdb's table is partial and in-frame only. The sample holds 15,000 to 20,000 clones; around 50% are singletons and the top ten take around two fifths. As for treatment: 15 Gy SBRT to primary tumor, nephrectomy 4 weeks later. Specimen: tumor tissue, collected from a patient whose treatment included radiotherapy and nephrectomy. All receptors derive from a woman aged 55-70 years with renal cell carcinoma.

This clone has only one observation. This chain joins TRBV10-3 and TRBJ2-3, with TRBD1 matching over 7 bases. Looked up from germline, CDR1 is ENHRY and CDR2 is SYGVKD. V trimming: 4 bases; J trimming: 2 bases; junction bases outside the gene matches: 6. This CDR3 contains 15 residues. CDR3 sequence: CAISVTGESTDTQYF. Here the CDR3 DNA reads TGTGCCATCAGTGTTACAGGGGAGTCCACAGATACGCAGTATTTT.

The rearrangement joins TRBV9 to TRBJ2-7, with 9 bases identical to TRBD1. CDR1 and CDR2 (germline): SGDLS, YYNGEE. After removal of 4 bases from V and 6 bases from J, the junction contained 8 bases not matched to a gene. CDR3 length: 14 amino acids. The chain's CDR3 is CASSRDRGTLEQYF. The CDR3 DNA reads TGTGCCAGCAGCCGAGACAGGGGGACGCTCGAGCAGTACTTC.

In DNA, the CDR3 is TGTGCCAGCAGTTTTGGGGTTAGCAATCAGCCCCAGCATTTT. As protein: CASSFGVSNQPQHF. The chain employs TRBV28 and TRBJ1-5; D not certain. The germline CDR1 and CDR2 sequences are MDHEN and SYDVKM. The CDR3 runs to 14 residues. V lost 3 bases to trimming and J lost 0 bases, with 6 bases between them.

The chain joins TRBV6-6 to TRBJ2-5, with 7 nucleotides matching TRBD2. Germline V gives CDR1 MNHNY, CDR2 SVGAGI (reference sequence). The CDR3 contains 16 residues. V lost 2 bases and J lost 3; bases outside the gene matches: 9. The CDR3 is CASSYPGGRGEETQYF. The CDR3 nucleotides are TGTGCCAGCAGTTACCCGGGAGGACGAGGTGAAGAGACCCAGTACTTC.

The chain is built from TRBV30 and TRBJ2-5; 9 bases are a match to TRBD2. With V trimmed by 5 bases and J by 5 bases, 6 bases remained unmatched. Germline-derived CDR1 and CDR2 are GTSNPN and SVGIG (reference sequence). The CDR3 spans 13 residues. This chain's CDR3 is CAWDSGSYETQYF. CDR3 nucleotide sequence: TGTGCCTGGGATAGCGGGAGTTATGAGACCCAGTACTTC.